This entry concerns a single TCR beta chain. CDR3 size: 17 residues. CDR1 is MGHRA and CDR2 is YSYEKL in the germline V gene. After removal of 3 bases from V and 1 base from J, the junction contained 11 bases not matched to a gene. The data derive from a study of blood T cell repertoires in COVID-19. Measured with immunoSEQ multiplex PCR; TCRdb has only the in-frame clones, and not every one. Here the sample spans 350,000 to 450,000 clones, about 88% being singletons. This sequence was found in a woman in her 40s with COVID-19, enrolled during active disease. The material sequenced was peripheral blood. This chain uses TRBV4-1 with TRBJ1-1, with TRBD1 matching over 7 bases. CDR3 bases: TGCGCCAGCAGCCAGGCGAACAGGGGATGGAGGAACACTGAAGCTTTCTTT. Encoded protein: CASSQANRGWRNTEAFF.